These T cell receptor beta chains were read from a single sample in a study of blood T cell repertoires in COVID-19. Profiled with immunoSEQ multiplex PCR; TCRdb holds only in-frame clones, not every one. The sample includes a few hundred thousand clones, around 90% of them seen just once. Sequencing was performed on PBMCs or T cells enriched from blood (not recorded which). These receptor sequences come from a woman between 18 and 29 years old with acute COVID-19. Each CDR3 is given with its conserved first and last residue. A D gene is named only where the DNA matches it firmly. Size values are once, few and many counts, or a class for expanded clones, and some rows have none.

clone_size	v_call	j_call	d_call	cdr3_nt	cdr3_aa
once	TRBV2	TRBJ2-7	TRBD1	TGTGCCAGCAGTGCACCGGGGACAGTCTCCTACGAGCAGTACTTC	CASSAPGTVSYEQYF
NA	TRBV4-1	TRBJ2-3	NA	TGCGCCAGCAGCCAAGACCGCCGAGCAGATACGCAGTATTTT	CASSQDRRADTQYF
NA	TRBV3-1/TRBV3-2	TRBJ1-5	NA	TGTGCCAGCAGCCAAGGCAGGGCTTATCAGCCCCAGCATTTT	CASSQGRAYQPQHF
NA	TRBV4-1	TRBJ1-4	NA	TGCGCCAGCAGCCAAGGGTTCCGGGAGCTTAATGAAAAACTGTTTTTT	CASSQGFRELNEKLFF
few	TRBV6-5	TRBJ2-5	TRBD1	TGTGCCAGCAGTAAGACAGGGGAGACCCAGTACTTC	CASSKTGETQYF
NA	TRBV19	TRBJ2-1	TRBD1	TGTGCCAGTAGTATAGAAGGGACAGGTTACTACAATGAGCAGTTCTTC	CASSIEGTGYYNEQFF
few	TRBV7-9	TRBJ2-2	NA	TGTGCCAGCAGCTTAGTGGCCCCCACCGGGGAGCTGTTTTTT	CASSLVAPTGELFF
NA	TRBV5-1	TRBJ2-7	TRBD2	TGCGCCAGCAGCAGGGACGGCGGCAGCGGGAGTTCGGACGAGCAGTACTTC	CASSRDGGSGSSDEQYF
NA	TRBV2	TRBJ2-1	TRBD2	TGTGCCAGCAGGAGCGGGAGGGCCGGGTTCTTC	CASRSGRAGFF
NA	TRBV28	TRBJ2-6	TRBD1	TGTGCCAGCAGTAATAGGAGGGACAGGGGACCCCTTCGAAGCTCTGGGGCCAACGTCCTGACTTTC	CASSNRRDRGPLRSSGANVLTF
NA	TRBV27	TRBJ1-2	NA	TGTGCCAGCAGTTTATCGGGGGGTAACTATGGCTACACCTTC	CASSLSGGNYGYTF
NA	TRBV6-5	TRBJ2-5	NA	TGTGCCAGCAGTTACTCCGGGACTTCCCAAGAGACCCAGTACTTC	CASSYSGTSQETQYF
NA	TRBV10-1	TRBJ1-6	NA	TGCGCCAGCAGTAAACAAGGAGGGGATTCACCCCTCCACTTT	CASSKQGGDSPLHF
NA	TRBV7-2	TRBJ1-3	NA	TGTGCCAGCAGCCGCCAGTCAGCGGTAGGAGGAAACACCATATATTTT	CASSRQSAVGGNTIYF
NA	TRBV5-6	TRBJ1-2	NA	TGTGCCAGCAGCTCCTTGGACAGATCCTATTTTAACTATGGCTACACCTTC	CASSSLDRSYFNYGYTF
NA	TRBV6-5	TRBJ1-4	TRBD1	TGTGCCAGCAGTCCGGACAGGGGGGCTGAAAAACTGTTTTTT	CASSPDRGAEKLFF
NA	TRBV7-2	TRBJ2-1	TRBD1	TGTGCCAGCAGCTCCCGGGGACAGGGGACAAACAATGAGCAGTTCTTC	CASSSRGQGTNNEQFF
NA	TRBV27	TRBJ1-4	TRBD1	TGTGCCAGCAGTTTGTACCAGACAGGGGGCATTGAAAAACTGTTTTTT	CASSLYQTGGIEKLFF
NA	TRBV5-1	TRBJ2-2	NA	TGCGCCAGCAGCTTCCAGGTCGGAACCGGGGAGCTGTTTTTT	CASSFQVGTGELFF
NA	TRBV3-1/TRBV3-2	TRBJ2-7	TRBD1	TGTGCCAGCAGCGGGGGACAGGGTAACTACGAGCAGTACTTC	CASSGGQGNYEQYF
NA	TRBV6-5	TRBJ2-7	NA	TGTGCCAGCAGTTACCTACCCGGGACAAGGCCCTACGAGCAGTACTTC	CASSYLPGTRPYEQYF
NA	TRBV7-2	TRBJ2-6	NA	TGTGCCAGCAGCTTAACGGGGACACCTGGGGCCAACGTCCTGACTTTC	CASSLTGTPGANVLTF
NA	TRBV27	TRBJ1-2	TRBD1	TGTGCCAGCAGCGACAGGGGGTACGGCTACACCTTC	CASSDRGYGYTF
NA	TRBV11-1	TRBJ1-6	NA	TGTGCCAGCAGCGTTTCATACAGGAATAATTCACCCCTCCACTTT	CASSVSYRNNSPLHF
NA	TRBV7-2	TRBJ1-6	NA	TGTGCCAGCAGCTTAGGGCCGGGCGGGAATTCACCCCTCCACTTT	CASSLGPGGNSPLHF
NA	TRBV18	TRBJ2-7	TRBD1	TGTGCCAGCTCAAGCCCGACAGGGTTGAGCTCCTACGAGCAGTACTTC	CASSSPTGLSSYEQYF
NA	TRBV30	TRBJ2-1	NA	TGTGCCTGGAGTAGTTATACTAGGAGCTCCTACAATGAGCAGTTCTTC	CAWSSYTRSSYNEQFF
NA	TRBV11-2	TRBJ2-2	NA	TGTGCCAGCAGCTTAGGGACAACTCATCTGTTTTTT	CASSLGTTHLFF
NA	TRBV6-1	TRBJ1-5	NA	TGTGCCAGCAGTGAAGGGGTTGGGGAGTACGATCAGCCCCAGCATTTT	CASSEGVGEYDQPQHF
NA	TRBV7-8	TRBJ2-5	TRBD1	TGTGCCAGCAGCTTAGAACGGGACAGGGCTCAAGAGACCCAGTACTTC	CASSLERDRAQETQYF
NA	TRBV27	TRBJ1-2	TRBD1	TGTGCCAGCAGTCACGACAGGGCCAGCTATGGCTACACCTTC	CASSHDRASYGYTF
NA	TRBV6-6	TRBJ1-5	TRBD1	TGTGCCAGCAGTCCGTATCCCTGGGACAGGGGTTATAGCAATCAGCCCCAGCATTTT	CASSPYPWDRGYSNQPQHF
NA	TRBV6-2/TRBV6-3	TRBJ2-7	NA	TGTGCCAGCAGTTCCAGCTTCCGGGATTCCTACGAGCAGTACTTC	CASSSSFRDSYEQYF
NA	TRBV20-1	TRBJ2-1	NA	TGCAGTGCTAGGGCCCAGGGTGAGCAGTTCTTC	CSARAQGEQFF
NA	TRBV7-6	TRBJ2-1	TRBD2	TGTGCCAGCAGCTTAGGGTATACTAGCGGGAGGAACAATGAGCAGTTCTTC	CASSLGYTSGRNNEQFF
few	TRBV5-4	TRBJ2-1	TRBD2	TGTGCCAGCAGCGATCCCGGGACTAGTTATGAGCAGTTCTTC	CASSDPGTSYEQFF
NA	TRBV5-1	TRBJ2-1	NA	TGCGCCAGCAGCTTGGGGAGGGGCCCGCGGAATGAGCAGTTCTTC	CASSLGRGPRNEQFF
once	TRBV19	TRBJ1-5	NA	TGTGCCAGTAGTATAGACACTTCGGGGCCCCAGCATTTT	CASSIDTSGPQHF
NA	TRBV5-4	TRBJ2-3	TRBD2	TGTGCCAGCAGCTTGCAGCTAGCGGGAGGGCTATTTACGCAGTATTTT	CASSLQLAGGLFTQYF
NA	TRBV27	TRBJ1-1	TRBD1	TGTGCCAGCAGAGGGACAGTAAACTCTGAAGCTTTCTTT	CASRGTVNSEAFF
NA	TRBV5-4	TRBJ2-1	NA	TGTGCCAGCAGCTCGGGACAAAGCTCCTACAATGAGCAGTTCTTC	CASSSGQSSYNEQFF
NA	TRBV24-1	TRBJ2-2	NA	TGTGCCACCAGTGATTTGCCTAGTCTAGGCGGGCCTGGGGAGCTGTTTTTT	CATSDLPSLGGPGELFF
NA	TRBV6-1	TRBJ2-7	NA	TGTGCCAGCAGTGATTCTGCGTTCTACGAGCAGTACTTC	CASSDSAFYEQYF
NA	TRBV4-1	TRBJ2-3	TRBD2	TGCGCCAGCAGCCCGGGACTAGTAGTAGATACGCAGTATTTT	CASSPGLVVDTQYF
once	TRBV30	TRBJ2-5	NA	TGTGCCTGGAGTCGCGATTCCGGGGAGACCCAGTACTTC	CAWSRDSGETQYF